This T cell receptor (beta chain) was obtained from a study of CD8+ T cells in alopecia areata. This clone was seen only a few times. The CDR3 is 17 residues long. The treatment denotes: oral pan-JAK inhibitor, 5-10 mg twice daily. RNA extraction was followed by reverse transcription into cDNA, which acted as the sequencing template. Measured with immunoSEQ multiplex PCR; TCRdb has only the in-frame clones, and not every one. This sample has some 220,000 clones, with more than 45% found just once. This TCR was recovered from a human donor with alopecia areata. The chain combines TRBV21-1 with TRBJ2-4; TRBD1, the D gene given by the table, was not confirmed from the DNA. TRBV21-1 is listed as a pseudogene. The material was CD4+ T cells sorted from blood, obtained at week 4, from a patient treated with tofacitinib. CDR3 sequence: CASSKVRVQGAENIQYF. The DNA of the CDR3 is TGTGCCAGCAGCAAAGTGAGGGTCCAGGGGGCAGAAAACATTCAGTACTTC.